This T cell receptor beta chain was sequenced for a study of blood T cells in healthy people across ages. Turning to the study itself: Template switching recovered approximately one barcoded beta molecule for every two T cells.

Comments on this clonotype: The junction differs from germline at one of its ends, possibly a read error.

A sample-barcoded 5' primer and a J-beta primer mix were used in a second PCR of roughly 7 to 12 cycles. TCRdb reprocessed the 5' RACE reads via MiXCR and lists one record per CDR3 protein. The table shows 800,000 to 950,000 distinct CDR3 sequences, with around 29% occurring only once. This sample also belongs to another study, concerning T cells of mothers and their children. Per that study: Both sample barcodes and 2-4 random nucleotides came from the M1S primer of the second PCR. Each mother yielded more than 9.5 million TCR beta CDR3 reads. Each child yielded 2.5 million to 3 million reads.

The receptor comes from a woman aged 40 to 49 in good health. Sequences were obtained from blood.

Written as DNA, the CDR3 is TGTGCCAACAGCCACGGACAGGGCCCCTACAATGAGCAGTTCTTC. This sequence encodes CANSHGQGPYNEQFF. This chain connects TRBV7-3 to TRBJ2-1, with 8 nucleotides matching TRBD1. CDR3 length: 15 amino acids. Germline V gives CDR1 SGHTA, CDR2 FQGTGA.